Included here is one T cell receptor beta chain sequence, with context. Its antigen specificity is not known. No base-level quality is on record; no much larger clone is a single base apart. TCRbeta CDR3 regions were amplified from genomic DNA using the immunoSEQ Assay, a bias-controlled multiplex PCR. In the authors' own workflow: The number of nucleated cells in each sample was estimated from the amplification of reference gene primers within the assay. To quantify the absolute abundance of each unique TCRbeta CDR3 rearrangement, sequence reads were collapsed and filtered. For each sample, productive Simpson clonality was calculated as the square root of Simpson's diversity index across productive rearrangements. The clones in this table, taken by TCRdb from immuneACCESS, are in-frame only. Not every clone is retained; where verified, under half of the shortfall comes from an unresolved V gene, and the cause of the rest is unknown. V, J and clone size were drawn from that table, and D and trimming were deduced from the DNA. The sample table records about 180,000 clones; approximately 84% of these occur just once. In total, the top ten clones hold roughly 7% of the sample.

The data derive from a study of blood T cell repertoires in COVID-19 (dated by TCRdb to 2018 to 2020). Broadly, across the study: Samples covering the acute and convalescent phases of COVID-19 were provided by collaborators in the United States, Italy and Spain. The repertoires were made available in a free public database intended to serve as a resource for research on the immune response to SARS-CoV-2. The prospective study material was composed of cDNA or gDNA derived from T cells, B-cell-depleted T cells, or PBMCs. The samples were drawn from two sources: the first 160 participants of the ongoing ImmuneRACE study, and about 1,300 subjects contributed by 6 global collaborators. Where available, HLA class I and class II types were taken from metadata supplied by the sample provider and were not determined by assay-based typing. Deeply sampled blood TCRbeta repertoires from subjects exposed to, actively infected with, or recovered from COVID-19 were included in the dataset. The sample metadata nearly always contained a de-identified subject ID, COVID-19 status, age in years and sex. Study-wide findings and limitations: How much clinical and demographic metadata was included differed by source and by participant, and the metadata was provided uncurated.

Taken from cysteine to phenylalanine, the CDR3 has 13 residues. Only the CDR3 region is kept as DNA, spanning 39 bases read in frame from base 1. From the germline V gene, CDR1 is MNHEY and CDR2 is SVGAGI. V and J are trimmed by 4 bases and 8 bases, and the gene matches miss 2 bases of the junction. Enrolling through a virtual design, the prospective study's participants ranged in age from roughly 18 to 95 years and lived across 24 United States geographic areas. In the prospective study, participants were assigned to cohorts based on the clinical history participants reported in a screening survey and a study questionnaire. ImmuneRACE Cohort 3 recovered participants were defined by two consecutive negative NP/OP PCR tests, healthcare professional clearance, or symptom resolution. In the prospective study, whole blood, serum and a nasopharyngeal or oropharyngeal swab were collected from each participant by mobile phlebotomists. Prospective study participants could optionally give additional blood draws and questionnaires over a roughly two-month period. Before DNA extraction, blood samples from the prospective study were shipped at room temperature or frozen.

Sequenced material: PBMCs or T cells enriched from blood (not recorded which). This receptor was obtained from a woman aged 45-60 years who had recovered from COVID-19. The sequence links TRBV6-5 to TRBJ1-6, with 7 bases matching TRBD1. The CDR3 in this case is CASSSDRDSPLHF. The DNA is as follows: TGTGCCAGCAGTTCCGACAGGGATTCACCCCTCCACTTT.